Described below is a single T cell receptor beta chain sequence and its context. Profiling relied on immunoSEQ multiplex PCR, and the TCRdb table lists in-frame clones only, not all of them. Of 1.5 million to 2.5 million clones listed, approximately 95% were seen once; the top ten hold approximately 1%. This sample was taken from a study of shared clonotypes between healthy human individuals. Naive CD8 cells were CD45RO-negative, positively selected for CCR7, excluding terminally differentiated effector memory CD45RA+ cells. V lost 4 bases and J 2 bases, leaving 9 bases between the germline ends. CDR3 length equals 13 residues. Germline V gene data show CDR1 as MNHNS and CDR2 as SASEGT.

The chain is built from TRBV6-1 and TRBJ2-7; D is ambiguous. This TCR derives from a man in his late teens or twenties in good health. Sequenced material: naive CD8+ T cells sorted from blood. The CDR3 region is CASSAHLPYEQYF. The CDR3 nucleotides are TGTGCCAGCAGTGCACACCTTCCCTACGAGCAGTACTTC.